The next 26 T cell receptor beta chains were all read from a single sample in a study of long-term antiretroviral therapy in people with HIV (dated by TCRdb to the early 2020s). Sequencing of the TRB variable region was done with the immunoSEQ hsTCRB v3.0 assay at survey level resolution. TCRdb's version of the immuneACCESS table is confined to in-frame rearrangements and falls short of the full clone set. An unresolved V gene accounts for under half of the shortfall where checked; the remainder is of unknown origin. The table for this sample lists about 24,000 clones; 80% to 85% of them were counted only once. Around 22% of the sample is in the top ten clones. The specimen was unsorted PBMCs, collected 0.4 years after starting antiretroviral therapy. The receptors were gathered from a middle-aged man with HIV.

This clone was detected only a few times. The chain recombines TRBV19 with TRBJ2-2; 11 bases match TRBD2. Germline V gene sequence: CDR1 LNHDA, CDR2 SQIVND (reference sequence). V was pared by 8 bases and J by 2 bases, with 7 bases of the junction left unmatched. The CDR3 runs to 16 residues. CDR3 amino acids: CASSFSGGVNTGELFF. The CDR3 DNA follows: TGTGCCAGTTCATTTAGCGGGGGGGTTAACACCGGGGAGCTGTTTTTT.

CDR3 protein: CAIRQGTGTEAFF. CDR3 nucleotides: TGTGCCATCAGACAGGGGACGGGCACTGAAGCTTTCTTT. This chain joins TRBV10-3 and TRBJ1-1; 7 bases are shared with TRBD1. Germline values: CDR1 ENHRY, CDR2 SYGVKD. This CDR3 is 13 amino acids long. V was clipped by 6 bases and J by 4 bases; unmatched bases: 5.

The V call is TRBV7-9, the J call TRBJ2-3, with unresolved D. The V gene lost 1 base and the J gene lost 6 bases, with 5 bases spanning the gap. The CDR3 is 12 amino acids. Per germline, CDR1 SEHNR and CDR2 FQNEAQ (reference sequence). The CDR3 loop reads CASSLVGDTQYF. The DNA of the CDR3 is TGTGCCAGCAGCTTAGTGGGGGATACGCAGTATTTT.

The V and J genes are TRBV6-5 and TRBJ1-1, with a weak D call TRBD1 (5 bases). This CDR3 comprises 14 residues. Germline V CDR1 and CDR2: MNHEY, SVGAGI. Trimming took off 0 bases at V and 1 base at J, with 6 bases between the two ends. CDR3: CASSYSDTNTEAFF. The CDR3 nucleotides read TGTGCCAGCAGTTACTCGGACACGAACACTGAAGCTTTCTTT.

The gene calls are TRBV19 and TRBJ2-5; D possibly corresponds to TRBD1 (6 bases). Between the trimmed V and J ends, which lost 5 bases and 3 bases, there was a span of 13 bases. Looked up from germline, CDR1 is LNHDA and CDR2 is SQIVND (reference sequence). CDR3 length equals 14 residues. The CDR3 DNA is TGTGCCAGTAGTCTGGGACACGCGAAAGAGACCCAGTACTTC. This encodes CASSLGHAKETQYF.

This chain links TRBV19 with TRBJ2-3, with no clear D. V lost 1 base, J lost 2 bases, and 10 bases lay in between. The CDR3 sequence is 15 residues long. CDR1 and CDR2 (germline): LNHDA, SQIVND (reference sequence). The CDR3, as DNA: TGTGCCAGTAGTATAGGGGCAACAACCACAGATACGCAGTATTTT. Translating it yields CASSIGATTTDTQYF. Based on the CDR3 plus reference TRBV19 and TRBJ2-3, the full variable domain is DGGITQSPKYLFRKEGQNVTLSCEQNLNHDAMYWYRQDPGQGLRLIYYSQIVNDFQKGDIAEGYSVSREKKESFPLTVTSAQKNPTAFYLCASSIGATTTDTQYFGPGTRLTVL.

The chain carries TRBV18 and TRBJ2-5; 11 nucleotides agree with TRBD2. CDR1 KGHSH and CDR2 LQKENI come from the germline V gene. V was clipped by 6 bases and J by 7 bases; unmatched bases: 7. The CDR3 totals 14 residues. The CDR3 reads CASSSTSGARTQYF. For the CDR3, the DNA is TGTGCCAGCTCCTCGACTAGCGGGGCCCGGACCCAGTACTTC.

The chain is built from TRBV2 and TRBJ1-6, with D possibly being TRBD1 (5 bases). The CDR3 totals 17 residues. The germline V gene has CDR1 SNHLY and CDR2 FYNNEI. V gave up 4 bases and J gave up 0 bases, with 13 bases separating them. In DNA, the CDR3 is TGTGCCAGCAGTGCCACAGGAAACCCCTCCTATAATTCACCCCTCCACTTT. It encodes CASSATGNPSYNSPLHF. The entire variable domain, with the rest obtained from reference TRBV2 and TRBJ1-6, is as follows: EPEVTQTPSHQVTQMGQEVILRCVPISNHLYFYWYRQILGQKVEFLVSFYNNEISEKSEIFDDQFSVERPDGSNFTLKIRSTKLEDSAMYFCASSATGNPSYNSPLHFGNGTRLTVT.

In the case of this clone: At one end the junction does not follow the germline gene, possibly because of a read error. DNA for the CDR3: TGTGCCAGCAGCTTAGAAGGGACAGGTCGGGAATTC. As protein: CASSLEGTGREF. The chain combines TRBV7-9 with TRBJ2-7, with 8 positions matching TRBD1. The CDR3 loop spans 12 amino acids. The germline V gene has CDR1 SEHNR and CDR2 FQNEAQ (reference sequence).

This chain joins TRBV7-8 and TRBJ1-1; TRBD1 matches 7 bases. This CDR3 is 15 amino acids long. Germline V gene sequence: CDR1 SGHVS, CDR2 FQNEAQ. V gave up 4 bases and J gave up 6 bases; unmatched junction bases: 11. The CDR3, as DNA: TGTGCCAGCAGCTCCCAGGGGGGAGCCCTCCCTGAAGCTTTCTTT. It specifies CASSSQGGALPEAFF.

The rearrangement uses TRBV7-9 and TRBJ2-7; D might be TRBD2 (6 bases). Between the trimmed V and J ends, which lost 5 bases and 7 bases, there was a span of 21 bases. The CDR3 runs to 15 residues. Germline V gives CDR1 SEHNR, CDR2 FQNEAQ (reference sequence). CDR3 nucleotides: TGTGCCAGCAGCAATTCCGGGACTCCGGCAGGGGAGCAGTACTTC. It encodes CASSNSGTPAGEQYF.

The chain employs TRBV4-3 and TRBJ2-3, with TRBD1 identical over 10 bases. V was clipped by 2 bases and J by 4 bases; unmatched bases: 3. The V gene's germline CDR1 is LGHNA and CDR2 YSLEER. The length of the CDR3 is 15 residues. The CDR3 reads CASSQRQGASDTQYF. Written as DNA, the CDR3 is TGCGCCAGCAGCCAACGACAGGGGGCTTCAGATACGCAGTATTTT.

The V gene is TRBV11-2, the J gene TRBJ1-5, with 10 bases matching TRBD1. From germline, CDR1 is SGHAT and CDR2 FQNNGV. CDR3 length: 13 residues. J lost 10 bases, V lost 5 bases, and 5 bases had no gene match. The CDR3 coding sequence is TGTGCCAGCAGCCCGGGACAGGGGTCCCCCCAGCATTTT. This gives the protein CASSPGQGSPQHF.

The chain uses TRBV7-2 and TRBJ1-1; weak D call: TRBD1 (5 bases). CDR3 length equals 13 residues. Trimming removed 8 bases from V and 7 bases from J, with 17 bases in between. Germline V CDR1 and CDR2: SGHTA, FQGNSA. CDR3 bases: TGTGCCAGCTATGAGGGGTTGGGTAATGAAGCTTTCTTT. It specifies CASYEGLGNEAFF.

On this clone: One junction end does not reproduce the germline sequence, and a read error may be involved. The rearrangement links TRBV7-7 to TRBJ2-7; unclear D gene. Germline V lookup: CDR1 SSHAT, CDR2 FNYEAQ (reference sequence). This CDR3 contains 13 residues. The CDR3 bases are TGTGCTAGCAGTTTCGGGTCCCGCTACGAGCAGTACTTC. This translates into CASSFGSRYEQYF.

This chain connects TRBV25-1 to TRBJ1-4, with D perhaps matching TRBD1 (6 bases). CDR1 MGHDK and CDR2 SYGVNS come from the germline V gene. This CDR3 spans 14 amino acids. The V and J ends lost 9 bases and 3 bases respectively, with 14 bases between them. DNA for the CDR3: TGTGCCAGTAGCTGGGGGGCGGCTAATGAAAAACTGTTTTTT. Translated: CASSWGAANEKLFF. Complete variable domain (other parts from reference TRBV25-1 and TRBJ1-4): EADIYQTPRYLVIGTGKKITLECSQTMGHDKMYWYQQDPGMELHLIHYSYGVNSTEKGDLSSESTVSRIRTEHFPLTLESARPSHTSQYLCASSWGAANEKLFFGSGTQLSVL.

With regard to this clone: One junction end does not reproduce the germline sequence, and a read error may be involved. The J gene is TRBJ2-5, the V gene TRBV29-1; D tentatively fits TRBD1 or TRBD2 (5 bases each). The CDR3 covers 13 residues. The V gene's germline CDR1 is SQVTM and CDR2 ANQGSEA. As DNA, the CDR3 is TGCAGCCTTGAGGGCAGGGTTAAGGGGACCCAGTACTTC. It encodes CSLEGRVKGTQYF.

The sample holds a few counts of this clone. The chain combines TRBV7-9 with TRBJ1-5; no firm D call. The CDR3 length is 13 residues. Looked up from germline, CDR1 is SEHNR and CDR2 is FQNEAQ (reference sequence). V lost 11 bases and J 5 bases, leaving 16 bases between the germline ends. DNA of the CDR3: TGTGCCTCCGCTATAGGGAAGGATCAGCCCCAGCATTTT. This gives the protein CASAIGKDQPQHF.

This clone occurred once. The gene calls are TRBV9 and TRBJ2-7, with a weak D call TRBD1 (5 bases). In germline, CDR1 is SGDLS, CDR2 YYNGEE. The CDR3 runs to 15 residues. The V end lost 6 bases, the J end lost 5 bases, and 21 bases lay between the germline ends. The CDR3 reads CASNQAGHTSDEQYF. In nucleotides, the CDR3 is TGTGCCAGCAACCAGGCCGGACATACGTCCGACGAGCAGTACTTC. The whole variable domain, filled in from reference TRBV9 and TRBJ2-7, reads DSGVTQTPKHLITATGQRVTLRCSPRSGDLSVYWYQQSLDQGLQFLIQYYNGEERAKGNILERFSAQQFPDLHSELNLSSLELGDSALYFCASNQAGHTSDEQYFGPGTRLTVT.

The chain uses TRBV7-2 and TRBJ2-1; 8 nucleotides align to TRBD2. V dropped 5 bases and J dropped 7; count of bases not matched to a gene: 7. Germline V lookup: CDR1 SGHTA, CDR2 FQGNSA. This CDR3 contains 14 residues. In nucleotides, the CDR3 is TGTGCCAGCAGCCCGGGGGGGGCAAGGAATGAGCAGTTCTTC. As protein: CASSPGGARNEQFF.

In DNA, the CDR3 is TGTGCCAGCAGCGTCGGGATTAGGAACACTGAAGCTTTCTTT. This codes for CASSVGIRNTEAFF. J is TRBJ1-1 and V is TRBV11-2, with D unclear. Trimming shortened V by 5 bases and J by 1 base, and 11 bases separated the two germline ends. In germline, CDR1 is SGHAT, CDR2 FQNNGV. The CDR3 runs 14 residues.

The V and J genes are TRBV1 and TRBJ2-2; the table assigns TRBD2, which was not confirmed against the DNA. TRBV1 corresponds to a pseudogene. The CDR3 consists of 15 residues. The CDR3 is CTSSSVEPNTGELFF. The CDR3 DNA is TGCACCAGCAGCTCGGTCGAGCCGAACACCGGGGAGCTGTTTTTT.

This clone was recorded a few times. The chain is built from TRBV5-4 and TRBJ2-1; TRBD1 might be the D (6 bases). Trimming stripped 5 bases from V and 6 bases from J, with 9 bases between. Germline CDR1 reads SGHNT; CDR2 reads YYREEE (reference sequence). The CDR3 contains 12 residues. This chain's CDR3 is CASSTGSNEQFF. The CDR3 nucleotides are TGTGCCAGCAGTACAGGGAGCAATGAGCAGTTCTTC.

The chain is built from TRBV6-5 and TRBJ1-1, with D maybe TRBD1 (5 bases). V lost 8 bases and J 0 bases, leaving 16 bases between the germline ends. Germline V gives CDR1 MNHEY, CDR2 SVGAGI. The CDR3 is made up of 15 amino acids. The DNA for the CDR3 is TGTGCCAGCCTCAGACGGGGCGACTTGAACACTGAAGCTTTCTTT. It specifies CASLRRGDLNTEAFF.

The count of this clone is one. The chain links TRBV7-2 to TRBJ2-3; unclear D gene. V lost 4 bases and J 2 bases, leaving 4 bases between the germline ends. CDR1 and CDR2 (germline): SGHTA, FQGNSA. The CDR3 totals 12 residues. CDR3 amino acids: CASSSFTDTQYF. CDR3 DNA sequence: TGTGCCAGCAGCTCCTTCACAGATACGCAGTATTTT. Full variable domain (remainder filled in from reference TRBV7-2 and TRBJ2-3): GAGVSQSPSNKVTEKGKDVELRCDPISGHTALYWYRQSLGQGLEFLIYFQGNSAPDKSGLPSDRFSAERTGGSVSTLTIQRTQQEDSAVYLCASSSFTDTQYFGPGTRLTVL.

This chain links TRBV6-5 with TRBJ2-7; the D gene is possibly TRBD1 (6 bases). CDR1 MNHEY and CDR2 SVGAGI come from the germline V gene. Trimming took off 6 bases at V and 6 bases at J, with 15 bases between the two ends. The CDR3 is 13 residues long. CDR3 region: CASSFTGLSEQYF. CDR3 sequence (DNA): TGTGCCAGCAGCTTCACAGGGTTGAGCGAGCAGTACTTC.